A single sample gave rise to the 26 T cell receptor beta chains below, sequenced in a study of blood T cell repertoires in COVID-19. Profiling relied on immunoSEQ multiplex PCR, and the TCRdb table lists in-frame clones only, not all of them. The data show about 250,000 clones, around 89% seen once. The specimen was peripheral blood. The receptors were gathered from a woman between 40 and 55 years old who had recovered from COVID-19.

This clone occurred once. This chain's CDR3 is CASSLGARTVQETQYF. CDR3 DNA sequence: TGTGCCAGCAGCTTAGGTGCCCGGACAGTCCAAGAGACCCAGTACTTC. V usage is TRBV11-3 and J usage is TRBJ2-5; tentative D call: TRBD1 (6 bases). Per germline, CDR1 SGHNT and CDR2 YENEEA. Trimming pared 1 base from V and 1 base from J, leaving 13 bases between. CDR3 length: 16 amino acids. Full variable domain (outside the CDR3, taken from reference TRBV11-3 and TRBJ2-5): EAGVVQSPRYKIIEKKQPVAFWCNPISGHNTLYWYLQNLGQGPELLIRYENEEAVDDSQLPKDRFSAERLKGVDSTLKIQPAELGDSAVYLCASSLGARTVQETQYFGPGTRLLVL.

The V and J genes are TRBV4-1 and TRBJ2-3, with TRBD2 matching 8 bases. CDR1 is MGHRA, CDR2 YSYEKL, per germline. This CDR3 has 13 residues. The ends lost 0 bases at V and 14 bases at J; junction bases unmatched: 7. CDR3 bases: TGCGCCAGCAGCCAAGATCTGGGACTAGGTCTGTATTTT. It codes for CASSQDLGLGLYF.

This chain connects TRBV19 to TRBJ2-7, with D possibly matching TRBD2 (6 bases). Germline CDR1 LNHDA, CDR2 SQIVND (reference sequence). The CDR3 has 13 residues. V lost 1 base and J lost 6, with 10 bases in between. The CDR3 DNA follows: TGTGCCAGTAGTATAGCGGCGGGGCGCGAGCAGTACTTC. This codes for CASSIAAGREQYF.

The genes are TRBV12-3 or TRBV12-4 and TRBJ2-6; no reliable D call. The CDR3 has 12 residues. V was clipped by 6 bases and J by 6 bases, with 6 bases between them. The CDR3 region has the DNA TGTGCCAGCAGCGGAGCGGCCAACGTCCTGACTTTC. Translating gives CASSGAANVLTF.

The CDR3 sequence is CASRVAGAGANVLTF. DNA of the CDR3: TGTGCCAGCAGGGTCGCCGGGGCTGGGGCCAACGTCCTGACTTTC. The rearrangement joins TRBV7-2 to TRBJ2-6; D perhaps matches TRBD2 (5 bases). V lost 6 bases to trimming and J lost 2 bases, with 11 bases between them. Germline loops: CDR1 SGHTA, CDR2 FQGNSA. The length of the CDR3 is 15 residues. Looking up the rest from reference TRBV7-2 and TRBJ2-6 gives the full variable domain: GAGVSQSPSNKVTEKGKDVELRCDPISGHTALYWYRQSLGQGLEFLIYFQGNSAPDKSGLPSDRFSAERTGGSVSTLTIQRTQQEDSAVYLCASRVAGAGANVLTFGAGSRLTVL.

This clone was observed a few times. The chain links TRBV20-1 to TRBJ2-1, with 9 bases lining up with TRBD2. CDR1 DFQATT and CDR2 SNEGSKA come from the germline V gene (reference sequence). This CDR3 region has 15 residues. With V trimmed by 3 bases and J by 4 bases, 7 bases remained unmatched. DNA for the CDR3: TGCAGTGCTAGTCCCGAGACTAGCGGATACAATGAGCAGTTCTTC. Amino acid sequence: CSASPETSGYNEQFF.

This clone showed up just once. The genes are TRBV9 and TRBJ1-1; TRBD1 is a possible D gene (5 bases). Germline CDR1 SGDLS, CDR2 YYNGEE. The CDR3 consists of 15 residues. V was shortened by 4 bases and J by 0 bases, with 13 bases between the two germline ends. The CDR3: CASSPTGGVNTEAFF. Here the CDR3 DNA reads TGTGCCAGCAGCCCGACGGGGGGGGTGAACACTGAAGCTTTCTTT.

This chain joins TRBV19 and TRBJ1-1; possible D gene TRBD1, 5 bases. CDR3 length: 14 residues. Trimming cost V 5 bases and J 4 bases, with 14 bases left between them. Germline V CDR1 and CDR2: LNHDA, SQIVND (reference sequence). The CDR3 nucleotides read TGTGCCAGTAGTTTCTCGGGGGTGGGCACTGAAGCTTTCTTT. It yields the protein CASSFSGVGTEAFF.

The chain employs TRBV4-2 and TRBJ2-2; possibly TRBD1 for D (6 bases). CDR3 length: 16 amino acids. Germline V gene lookup returns CDR1 LGHNA and CDR2 YNFKEQ. Trimming pared 0 bases from V and 4 bases from J, leaving 12 bases between. The CDR3 DNA follows: TGTGCCAGCAGCCAAGACCCGGGACACCCCACCGGGGAGCTGTTTTTT. Translating gives CASSQDPGHPTGELFF.

V and J are TRBV28 and TRBJ1-5; no definite D call. This CDR3 is 12 amino acids long. In germline, CDR1 is MDHEN, CDR2 SYDVKM. With 3 bases removed from V and 9 bases from J, the gap between germline ends came to 9 bases. CDR3 bases: TGTGCCAGCAGTTTGCAACGCGGGCCCCAGCATTTT. Protein product: CASSLQRGPQHF.

The V gene is TRBV12-3 or TRBV12-4, the J gene TRBJ2-7, with 9 positions matching TRBD1. J gave up 6 bases and V 7 bases, and 7 bases lay outside the gene matches. CDR3 length equals 13 residues. CDR3 amino acids: CASKTGGPGEQYF. In nucleotides, the CDR3 is TGTGCCAGCAAGACAGGGGGGCCAGGCGAGCAGTACTTC.

The chain has TRBV7-9 and TRBJ1-6; perhaps TRBD1 as D (5 bases). V lost 1 base, J lost 14 bases, and 9 bases lay in between. This CDR3 has 12 amino acids. Germline CDR1 and CDR2: SEHNR and FQNEAQ (reference sequence). The CDR3 reads CASSLGLGALHF. For the CDR3, the DNA is TGTGCCAGCAGCTTAGGCCTAGGGGCCCTCCACTTT.

J is TRBJ2-6 and V is TRBV27; TRBD1 might be the D (6 bases). The V gene lost 7 bases and the J gene lost 0 bases, with 13 bases spanning the gap. The CDR3 is made up of 16 amino acids. Germline V gene data show CDR1 as MNHEY and CDR2 as SMNVEV (reference sequence). CDR3 DNA sequence: TGTGCCAGCAAAAGACAGGAACCCTCTGGGGCCAACGTCCTGACTTTC. This encodes CASKRQEPSGANVLTF.

The chain joins TRBV6-6 to TRBJ1-5; 8 bases fit TRBD1. Germline V gene lookup returns CDR1 MNHNY and CDR2 SVGAGI (reference sequence). This CDR3 has 13 amino acids. The J segment lost 4 bases and the V segment lost 6 bases, leaving 2 bases of the junction unmatched. The CDR3 here is CASRRTGNQPQHF. Here the CDR3 DNA reads TGTGCCAGCAGGAGGACAGGGAATCAGCCCCAGCATTTT.

The chain carries TRBV6-6 and TRBJ1-3; TRBD1 matches at 9 bases. The V gene's germline CDR1 is MNHNY and CDR2 SVGAGI (reference sequence). The V segment lost 2 bases and the J segment 3 bases; nucleotides outside the gene matches: 5. The CDR3 spans 16 residues. CDR3 protein: CASSYGTGSFGNTIYF. The CDR3 DNA reads TGTGCCAGCAGTTACGGGACAGGGTCGTTTGGAAACACCATATATTTT.

The CDR3 is CASSPRLAGGPNTGELFF. In DNA, the CDR3 is TGTGCCAGCAGCCCCCGACTAGCGGGAGGACCGAACACCGGGGAGCTGTTTTTT. This rearrangement joins TRBV11-2 to TRBJ2-2; the match to TRBD2 covers 13 bases. The CDR3 spans 18 residues. Germline CDR1 and CDR2: SGHAT and FQNNGV. The trim removed 5 bases at V and 0 bases at J, leaving 6 bases unmatched.

The CDR3 here is CASSGQGASPYGYTF. In DNA, the CDR3 is TGTGCCAGCAGCGGACAGGGGGCTTCCCCCTATGGCTACACCTTC. This sequence joins TRBV9 and TRBJ1-2; 10 nucleotides match TRBD1. The CDR3 consists of 15 residues. Germline trimming cut 3 bases from V and 4 bases from J; bases unmatched to any gene: 6. Germline V CDR1 and CDR2: SGDLS, YYNGEE.

The chain joins TRBV2 to TRBJ1-6, with D unresolved. Germline loops: CDR1 SNHLY, CDR2 FYNNEI. Trimming shortened V by 4 bases and J by 4 bases, and 11 bases separated the two germline ends. The length of the CDR3 is 15 residues. CDR3 coding DNA: TGTGCCAGCAGTGCCTTCCCTGCGTATAATTCACCCCTCCACTTT. Encoded protein: CASSAFPAYNSPLHF.

The chain employs TRBV30 and TRBJ1-2, with D tentatively TRBD1 (5 bases). The CDR3 contains 15 residues. V lost 0 bases and J lost 0, with 11 bases in between. Germline V gene lookup returns CDR1 GTSNPN and CDR2 SVGIG (reference sequence). CDR3 in amino acids: CAWSVPGGANYGYTF. CDR3 DNA: TGTGCCTGGAGTGTCCCGGGGGGAGCTAACTATGGCTACACCTTC.

CDR3 amino acids: CASRSTGKGNTIYF. The CDR3 coding sequence is TGTGCCAGCCGCTCGACAGGGAAGGGAAACACCATATATTTT. The chain joins TRBV25-1 to TRBJ1-3; TRBD1 matches 7 bases. The V and J ends lost 8 bases and 4 bases, in that order; junction bases with no gene match: 8. The CDR3 is 14 amino acids. Germline V gene sequence: CDR1 MGHDK, CDR2 SYGVNS.

In its sample, this clone was seen a few times. CDR3 region: CASSPRAGVREAFF. DNA of the CDR3: TGTGCCAGCAGCCCGCGAGCGGGGGTCCGGGAAGCTTTCTTT. This sequence joins TRBV7-9 and TRBJ1-1, with a possible D match to TRBD1 (5 bases). Between the trimmed V and J ends, which lost 5 bases and 8 bases, there was a span of 18 bases. This CDR3 comprises 14 residues. The germline CDR1 and CDR2 sequences are SEHNR and FQNEAQ (reference sequence).

This chain joins TRBV7-6 and TRBJ2-1; TRBD2 might be the D (7 bases). Germline assignment: CDR1 SGHVS and CDR2 FNYEAQ. V dropped 4 bases and J dropped 9 bases, with 19 bases sitting between them. The CDR3 consists of 15 residues. The CDR3 DNA reads as TGTGCCAGCAGCTACCCGGGGGGCGGGTATGGTGAGCAGTTCTTC. It translates to CASSYPGGGYGEQFF.

The chain employs TRBV7-8 and TRBJ1-5, with D uncertain. Germline CDR1 SGHVS, CDR2 FQNEAQ. V lost 5 bases and J 3 bases, leaving 14 bases between the germline ends. This CDR3 has 15 residues. CDR3 loop: CASSHPVSLNQPQHF. The CDR3 nucleotides read TGTGCCAGCAGCCACCCGGTCTCCCTCAATCAGCCCCAGCATTTT.

The chain links TRBV3-1 (or the pseudogene TRBV3-2) to TRBJ2-1, with 7 positions matching TRBD2. This CDR3 comprises 17 residues. Germline CDR1 reads LGHDT; CDR2 reads YNNKEL (reference sequence). Trimming cost V 3 bases and J 8 bases; bases outside gene matches: 16. The CDR3 coding sequence is TGTGCCAGCAGCCAGGGGCTAGCGGCCCGCACCCCCCATGAGCAGTTCTTC. The encoded protein is CASSQGLAARTPHEQFF.

This chain joins TRBV19 and TRBJ1-5; 8 bases are a match to TRBD1. The length of the CDR3 is 16 residues. Germline V gives CDR1 LNHDA, CDR2 SQIVND (reference sequence). V gave up 5 bases and J gave up 2 bases; unmatched junction bases: 8. Here the CDR3 reads CASSQMTGAGNQPQHF. The CDR3 DNA reads as TGTGCCAGTAGTCAGATGACAGGGGCCGGCAATCAGCCCCAGCATTTT.

The chain has TRBV11-3 and TRBJ2-5; TRBD2 matches at 8 bases. The CDR3 extends over 14 amino acids. The V segment lost 2 bases and the J segment 9 bases; nucleotides outside the gene matches: 8. CDR1 and CDR2 from the germline V gene are SGHNT and YENEEA. In DNA form, the CDR3 reads TGTGCCAGCAGCTTAAGGGGGGCCGGGGGGGCCCAGTACTTC. This translates into CASSLRGAGGAQYF.